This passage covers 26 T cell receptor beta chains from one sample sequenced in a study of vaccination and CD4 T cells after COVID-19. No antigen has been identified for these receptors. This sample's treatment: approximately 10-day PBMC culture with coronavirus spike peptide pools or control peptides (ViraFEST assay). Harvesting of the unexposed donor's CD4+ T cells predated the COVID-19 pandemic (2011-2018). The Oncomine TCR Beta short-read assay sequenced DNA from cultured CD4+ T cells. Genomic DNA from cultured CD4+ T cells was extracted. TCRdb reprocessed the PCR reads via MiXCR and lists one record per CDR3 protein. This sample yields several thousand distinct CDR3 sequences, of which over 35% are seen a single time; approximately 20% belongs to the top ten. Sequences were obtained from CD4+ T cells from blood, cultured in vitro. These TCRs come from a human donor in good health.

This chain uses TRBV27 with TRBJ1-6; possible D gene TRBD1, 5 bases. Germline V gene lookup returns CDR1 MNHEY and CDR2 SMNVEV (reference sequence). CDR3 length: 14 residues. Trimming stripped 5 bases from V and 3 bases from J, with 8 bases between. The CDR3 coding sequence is TGTGCCAGCAGTGGCGACAGCTATAATTCACCCCTCCACTTT. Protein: CASSGDSYNSPLHF.

Here the CDR3 reads CASTRLHRDRVSQETQYF. The CDR3 DNA is TGTGCCAGCACCCGACTCCACCGGGACAGGGTGTCCCAAGAGACCCAGTACTTC. The chain has TRBV5-5 and TRBJ2-5; 9 bases are a match to TRBD1. Germline V gene data show CDR1 as SGHKS and CDR2 as YYEKEE (reference sequence). The trim removed 6 bases at V and 1 base at J, leaving 16 bases unmatched. CDR3 size: 18 residues.

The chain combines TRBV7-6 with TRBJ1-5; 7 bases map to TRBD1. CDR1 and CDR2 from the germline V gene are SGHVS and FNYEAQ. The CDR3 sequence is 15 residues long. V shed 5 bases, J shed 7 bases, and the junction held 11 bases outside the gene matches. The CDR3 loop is CASSKSAGGRQPQHF. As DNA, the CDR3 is TGTGCCAGCAGCAAAAGCGCAGGGGGACGGCAGCCCCAGCATTTT.

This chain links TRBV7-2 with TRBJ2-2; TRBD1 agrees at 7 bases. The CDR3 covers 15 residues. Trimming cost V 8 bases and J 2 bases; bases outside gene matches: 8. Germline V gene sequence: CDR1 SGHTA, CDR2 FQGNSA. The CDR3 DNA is TGTGCCAGCGGCTCGACAGGGCTTAACACCGGGGAGCTGTTTTTT. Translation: CASGSTGLNTGELFF.

CDR3: CASSIDIGLAATGELFF. The CDR3 bases are TGTGCCAGTAGTATAGATATAGGACTAGCGGCCACCGGGGAGCTGTTTTTT. This sequence joins TRBV19 and TRBJ2-2; TRBD2 aligns across 10 bases. The trim removed 0 bases at V and 4 bases at J, leaving 5 bases unmatched. CDR1 and CDR2 (germline): LNHDA, SQIVND (reference sequence). The CDR3 totals 17 residues.

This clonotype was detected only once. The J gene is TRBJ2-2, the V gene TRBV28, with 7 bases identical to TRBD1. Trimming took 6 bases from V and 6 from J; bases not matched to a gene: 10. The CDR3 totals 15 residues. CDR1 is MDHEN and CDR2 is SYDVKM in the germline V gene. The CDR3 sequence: CASSLDREYSGELFF. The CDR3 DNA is TGTGCCAGCAGCCTTGACAGGGAATACTCCGGGGAGCTGTTTTTT.

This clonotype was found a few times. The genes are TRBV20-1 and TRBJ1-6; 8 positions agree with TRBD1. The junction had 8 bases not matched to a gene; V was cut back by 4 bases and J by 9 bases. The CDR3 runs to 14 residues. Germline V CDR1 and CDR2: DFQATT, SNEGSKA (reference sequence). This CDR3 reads CSATGQGSGSPLHF. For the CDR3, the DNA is TGCAGTGCTACAGGACAGGGTAGTGGTTCACCCCTCCACTTT.

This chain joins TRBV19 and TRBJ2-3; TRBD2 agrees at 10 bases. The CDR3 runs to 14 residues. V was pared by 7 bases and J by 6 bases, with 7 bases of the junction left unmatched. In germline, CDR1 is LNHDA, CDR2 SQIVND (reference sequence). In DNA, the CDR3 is TGTGCCAGTAAGAGCGGGAGGGCCTCGGATACGCAGTATTTT. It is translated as CASKSGRASDTQYF.

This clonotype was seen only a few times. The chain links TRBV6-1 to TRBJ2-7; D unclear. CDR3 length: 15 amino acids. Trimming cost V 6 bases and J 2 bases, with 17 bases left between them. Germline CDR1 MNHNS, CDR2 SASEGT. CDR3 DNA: TGTGCCAGCAGAGGCTTAAACTCAGTTCCCTACGAGCAGTACTTC. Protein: CASRGLNSVPYEQYF.

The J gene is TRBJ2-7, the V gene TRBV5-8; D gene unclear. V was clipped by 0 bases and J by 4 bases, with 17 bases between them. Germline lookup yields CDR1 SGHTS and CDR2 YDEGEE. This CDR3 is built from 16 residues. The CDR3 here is CASSLEGRSVGYEQYF. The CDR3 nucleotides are TGTGCCAGCAGCTTGGAGGGTAGATCCGTGGGTTACGAGCAGTACTTC.

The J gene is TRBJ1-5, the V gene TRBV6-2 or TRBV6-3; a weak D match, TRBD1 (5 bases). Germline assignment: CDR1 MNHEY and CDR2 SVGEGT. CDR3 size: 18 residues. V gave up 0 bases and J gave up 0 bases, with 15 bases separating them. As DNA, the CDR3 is TGTGCCAGCAGTTACTCGAGCAGGGCGGGATATAGCAATCAGCCCCAGCATTTT. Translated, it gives CASSYSSRAGYSNQPQHF.

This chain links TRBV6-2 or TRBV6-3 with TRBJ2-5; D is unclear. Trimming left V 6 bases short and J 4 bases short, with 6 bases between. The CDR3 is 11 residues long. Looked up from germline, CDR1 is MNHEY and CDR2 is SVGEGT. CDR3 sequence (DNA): TGTGCCAGCAGCTGGGGAGAGACCCAGTACTTC. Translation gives CASSWGETQYF.

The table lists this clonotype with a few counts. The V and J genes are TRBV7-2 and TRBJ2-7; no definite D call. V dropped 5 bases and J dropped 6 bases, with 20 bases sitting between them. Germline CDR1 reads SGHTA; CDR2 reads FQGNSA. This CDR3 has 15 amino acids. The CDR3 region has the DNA TGTGCCAGCAGCCGGGTCGGGCCCCGAATCGGCGAGCAGTACTTC. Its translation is CASSRVGPRIGEQYF.

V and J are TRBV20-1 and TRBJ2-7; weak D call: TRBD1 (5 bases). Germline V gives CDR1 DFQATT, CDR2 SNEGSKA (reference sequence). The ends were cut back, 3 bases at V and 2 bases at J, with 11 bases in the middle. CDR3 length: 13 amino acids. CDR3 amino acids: CSASVRVTYEQYF. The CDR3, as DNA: TGCAGTGCTAGCGTCAGGGTTACCTACGAGCAGTACTTC.

The CDR3 bases are TGCGCCAGCAACTCGGCGGGGGCAACGGCACCCCTCCACTTT. Encoded protein: CASNSAGATAPLHF. The rearrangement links TRBV5-1 to TRBJ1-6; perhaps TRBD1 as D (6 bases). This CDR3 is built from 14 residues. Trimming took 6 bases from V and 11 from J, leaving 18 bases between them. Germline CDR1 reads SGHRS; CDR2 reads YFSETQ.

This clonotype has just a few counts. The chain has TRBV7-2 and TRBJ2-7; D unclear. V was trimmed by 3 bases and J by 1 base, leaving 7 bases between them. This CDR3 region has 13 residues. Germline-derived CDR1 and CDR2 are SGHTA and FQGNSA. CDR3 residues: CASSFPGSYEQYF. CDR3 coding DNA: TGTGCCAGCAGCTTCCCCGGGTCCTACGAGCAGTACTTC.

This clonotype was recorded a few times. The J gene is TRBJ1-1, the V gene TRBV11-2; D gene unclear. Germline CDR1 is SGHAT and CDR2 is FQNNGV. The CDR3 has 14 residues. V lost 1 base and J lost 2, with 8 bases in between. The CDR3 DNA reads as TGTGCCAGCAGCTTAGTCGGCCCAAACACTGAAGCTTTCTTT. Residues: CASSLVGPNTEAFF. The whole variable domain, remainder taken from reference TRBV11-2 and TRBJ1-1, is EAGVAQSPRYKIIEKRQSVAFWCNPISGHATLYWYQQILGQGPKLLIQFQNNGVVDDSQLPKDRFSAERLKGVDSTLKIQPAKLEDSAVYLCASSLVGPNTEAFFGQGTRLTVV.

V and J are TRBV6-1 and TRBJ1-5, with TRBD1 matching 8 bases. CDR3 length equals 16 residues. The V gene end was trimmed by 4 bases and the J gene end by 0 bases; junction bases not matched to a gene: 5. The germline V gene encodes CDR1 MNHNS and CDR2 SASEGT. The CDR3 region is CASSGTGLYSNQPQHF. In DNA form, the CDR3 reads TGTGCCAGCAGTGGGACAGGGCTTTATAGCAATCAGCCCCAGCATTTT.

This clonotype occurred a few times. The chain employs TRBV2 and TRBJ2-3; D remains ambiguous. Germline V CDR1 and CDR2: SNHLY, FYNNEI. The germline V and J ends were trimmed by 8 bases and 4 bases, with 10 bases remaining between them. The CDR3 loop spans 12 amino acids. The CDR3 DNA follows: TGTGCCAGCTCAATATTCGCAGATACGCAGTATTTT. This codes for CASSIFADTQYF.

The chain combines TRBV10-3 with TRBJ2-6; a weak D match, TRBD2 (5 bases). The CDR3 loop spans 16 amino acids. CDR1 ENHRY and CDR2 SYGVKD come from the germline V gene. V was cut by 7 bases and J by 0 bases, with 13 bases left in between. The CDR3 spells CAITEGRHSGANVLTF. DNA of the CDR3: TGTGCCATCACCGAGGGTAGACACTCTGGGGCCAACGTCCTGACTTTC.

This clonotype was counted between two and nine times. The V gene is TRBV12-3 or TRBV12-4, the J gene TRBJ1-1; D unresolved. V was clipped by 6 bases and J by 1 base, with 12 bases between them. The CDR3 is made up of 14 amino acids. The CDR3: CASRPLRENTEAFF. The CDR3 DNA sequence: TGTGCCAGCAGACCCCTAAGAGAGAACACTGAAGCTTTCTTT.

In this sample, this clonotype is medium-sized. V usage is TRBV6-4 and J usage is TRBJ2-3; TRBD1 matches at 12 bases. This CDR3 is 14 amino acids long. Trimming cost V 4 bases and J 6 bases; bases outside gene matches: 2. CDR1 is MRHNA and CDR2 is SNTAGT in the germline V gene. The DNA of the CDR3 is TGTGCCAGCAGTGCCGGGACAGGGGGCGATACGCAGTATTTT. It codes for CASSAGTGGDTQYF.

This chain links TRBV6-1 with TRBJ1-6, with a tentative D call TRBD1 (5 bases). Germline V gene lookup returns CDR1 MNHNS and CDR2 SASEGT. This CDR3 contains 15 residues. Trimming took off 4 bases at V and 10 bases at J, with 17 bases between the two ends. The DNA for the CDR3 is TGTGCCAGCAGTGCTACCGGGACTCTAGGATCACCCCTCCACTTT. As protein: CASSATGTLGSPLHF.

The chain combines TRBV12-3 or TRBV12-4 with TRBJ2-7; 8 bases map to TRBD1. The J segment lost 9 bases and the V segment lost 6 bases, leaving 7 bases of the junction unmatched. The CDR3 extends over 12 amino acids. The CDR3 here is CASSSDRVWQYF. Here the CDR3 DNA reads TGTGCCAGCAGCTCGGACAGGGTGTGGCAGTACTTC.

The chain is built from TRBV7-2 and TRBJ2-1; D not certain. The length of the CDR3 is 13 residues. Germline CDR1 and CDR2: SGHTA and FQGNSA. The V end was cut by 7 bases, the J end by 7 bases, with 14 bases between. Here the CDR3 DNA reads TGTGCCAGCAACACCGGGTCCCTAAATGAGCAGTTCTTC. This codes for CASNTGSLNEQFF.

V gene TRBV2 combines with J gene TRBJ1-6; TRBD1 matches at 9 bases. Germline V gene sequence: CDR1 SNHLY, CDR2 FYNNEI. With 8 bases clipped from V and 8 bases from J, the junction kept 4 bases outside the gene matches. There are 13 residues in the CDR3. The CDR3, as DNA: TGTGCCAGCCGGGACAGGGAGGATTCACCCCTCCACTTT. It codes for CASRDREDSPLHF.